What follows are 29 T cell receptor beta chains derived from one specimen sequenced in a study of cytomegalovirus exposure and HLA in healthy donors. Vbeta (60) and Jbeta (13) primers were used in the PCR. Some clones are missing from TCRdb's copy, which holds only in-frame ones; the method was immunoSEQ multiplex PCR. The sample consists of about 130,000 clones, more than 80% of them appearing once. What was sequenced was PBMCs. All receptors derive from a woman in her twenties or thirties in good health and CMV-seropositive.

V usage is TRBV10-1 and J usage is TRBJ1-1; D gene uncertain. Germline V lookup: CDR1 WNHNN, CDR2 SYGVQD (reference sequence). Trimming removed 4 bases from V and 3 bases from J, with 9 bases in between. There are 13 residues in the CDR3. The CDR3: CASSVGEYTEAFF. CDR3 in DNA: TGCGCCAGCAGTGTGGGAGAGTACACTGAAGCTTTCTTT.

The rearrangement uses TRBV7-9 and TRBJ2-6, with D perhaps matching TRBD1 (5 bases). The V gene's germline CDR1 is SEHNR and CDR2 FQNEAQ (reference sequence). The CDR3 consists of 15 residues. V was trimmed by 5 bases and J by 2 bases, leaving 10 bases between them. CDR3 sequence reads: CASSLRVAGANVLTF. CDR3 in DNA: TGTGCCAGCAGCCTCAGGGTGGCTGGGGCCAACGTCCTGACTTTC. The whole variable domain, filled in from reference TRBV7-9 and TRBJ2-6, reads DTGVSQNPRHKITKRGQNVTFRCDPISEHNRLYWYRQTLGQGPEFLTYFQNEAQLEKSRLLSDRFSAERPKGSFSTLEIQRTEQGDSAMYLCASSLRVAGANVLTFGAGSRLTVL.

The J gene is TRBJ1-5, the V gene TRBV6-1; D unresolved. V was trimmed by 6 bases and J by 8 bases, leaving 11 bases between them. Per germline, CDR1 MNHNS and CDR2 SASEGT. The CDR3 contains 12 residues. CDR3: CASRPPEEPQHF. In nucleotides, the CDR3 is TGTGCCAGCAGGCCCCCTGAGGAGCCCCAGCATTTT.

This chain links TRBV5-3 with TRBJ1-4, with unresolved D. TRBV5-3 is sorted into the ORF group, with uncertain function. This CDR3 comprises 14 residues. The V end was cut by 2 bases, the J end by 7 bases, with 12 bases between. The CDR3 sequence: CARSFRELPEKLFF. The CDR3 DNA reads as TGTGCCAGAAGCTTCCGAGAACTGCCTGAAAAACTGTTTTTT.

The chain carries TRBV30 and TRBJ1-2; perhaps TRBD1 as D (6 bases). CDR1 is GTSNPN, CDR2 SVGIG, per germline (reference sequence). Trimming shortened V by 4 bases and J by 7 bases, and 10 bases separated the two germline ends. This CDR3 spans 11 amino acids. The CDR3 DNA sequence: TGTGCCTGGAACAGGGCAGGTGGCTACACCTTC. Encoded protein: CAWNRAGGYTF. The variable domain in full, with the rest retrieved from reference TRBV30 and TRBJ1-2, is SQTIHQWPATLVQPVGSPLSLECTVEGTSNPNLYWYRQAAGRGLQLLFYSVGIGQISSEVPQNLSASRPQDRQFILSSKKLLLSDSGFYLCAWNRAGGYTFGSGTRLTVV.

This chain links TRBV4-1 with TRBJ1-4; D not resolved. Trimming removed 5 bases from V and 8 bases from J, with 21 bases in between. The CDR3 contains 16 residues. From germline, CDR1 is MGHRA and CDR2 YSYEKL. CDR3 amino acids: CASSELPDQREEKLFF. The CDR3 coding sequence is TGCGCCAGCAGCGAACTCCCGGATCAGAGGGAAGAAAAACTGTTTTTT.

The V call is TRBV28, the J call TRBJ1-2; D perhaps matches TRBD1 (5 bases). Deletions cut 5 bases from V and 5 bases from J, with 12 bases between. CDR3 size: 13 residues. Per germline, CDR1 MDHEN and CDR2 SYDVKM. CDR3: CASSAGTDYGYTF. CDR3 nucleotides: TGTGCCAGCAGTGCGGGGACGGATTATGGCTACACCTTC.

The V call is TRBV28, the J call TRBJ2-7; 9 bases agree with TRBD1. V was clipped by 6 bases and J by 4 bases; unmatched bases: 13. CDR1 and CDR2 (germline): MDHEN, SYDVKM. This CDR3 has 16 residues. The CDR3: CASSLVPGTGSYEQYF. In nucleotides, the CDR3 is TGTGCCAGCAGCCTCGTCCCCGGGACAGGGTCATACGAGCAGTACTTC.

The V call is TRBV6-1, the J call TRBJ1-1; D is unclear. This CDR3 is built from 13 residues. The germline V gene encodes CDR1 MNHNS and CDR2 SASEGT. The V end was cut by 4 bases, the J end by 9 bases, with 15 bases between. The CDR3 reads CASSADPRSKAFF. CDR3 DNA sequence: TGTGCCAGCAGTGCCGACCCGAGGTCTAAAGCTTTCTTT.

The chain employs TRBV30 and TRBJ1-2; tentatively, D is TRBD1 (6 bases). The CDR3 length is 15 residues. Trimming removed 3 bases from V and 0 bases from J, with 14 bases in between. From germline, CDR1 is GTSNPN and CDR2 SVGIG (reference sequence). This CDR3 is CAWRGQGWTNYGYTF. CDR3 bases: TGTGCCTGGAGGGGTCAGGGGTGGACTAACTATGGCTACACCTTC.

The genes are TRBV5-1 and TRBJ2-1, with 10 positions matching TRBD2. The CDR3 consists of 19 residues. The V and J ends lost 2 bases and 4 bases, in that order; junction bases with no gene match: 15. The germline gives CDR1 SGHRS, CDR2 YFSETQ. CDR3 loop: CASSFTPLVAGGIYNEQFF. CDR3 in DNA: TGCGCCAGCAGCTTTACCCCGCTCGTAGCGGGGGGAATTTACAATGAGCAGTTCTTC.

This clone came up a few times. The chain recombines TRBV28 with TRBJ2-7; D remains ambiguous. CDR1 and CDR2 (germline): MDHEN, SYDVKM. The CDR3 runs 12 residues. Trimming removed 2 bases at V and 7 bases at J, with 9 bases between. CDR3 sequence reads: CASSLIRSEQYF. The CDR3 DNA is TGTGCCAGCAGTTTAATCAGGTCTGAGCAGTACTTC. The entire variable domain, with the rest obtained from reference TRBV28 and TRBJ2-7, is as follows: DVKVTQSSRYLVKRTGEKVFLECVQDMDHENMFWYRQDPGLGLRLIYFSYDVKMKEKGDIPEGYSVSREKKERFSLILESASTNQTSMYLCASSLIRSEQYFGPGTRLTVT.

V is TRBV7-8 and J is TRBJ1-4, with a tentative D call TRBD1 (6 bases). The CDR3 has 17 residues. Germline V CDR1 and CDR2: SGHVS, FQNEAQ. Deletions cut 4 bases from V and 0 bases from J, with 15 bases between. The CDR3 bases are TGTGCCAGCAGCTCGACCCTGCACAGGGCAACTAATGAAAAACTGTTTTTT. Protein product: CASSSTLHRATNEKLFF.

This chain joins TRBV27 and TRBJ2-2; 8 bases line up with TRBD2. The CDR3 has 15 amino acids. Unmatched junction bases numbered 4, after V lost 6 bases and J lost 1 base. Germline values: CDR1 MNHEY, CDR2 SMNVEV (reference sequence). In DNA, the CDR3 is TGTGCCAGCAGGTTAGCGGGGTTGAACACCGGGGAGCTGTTTTTT. It is translated as CASRLAGLNTGELFF.

The count of this clone is one. The chain carries TRBV5-1 and TRBJ1-2, with 8 nucleotides matching TRBD1. Looked up from germline, CDR1 is SGHRS and CDR2 is YFSETQ. The J segment lost 6 bases and the V segment lost 4 bases, leaving 5 bases of the junction unmatched. This CDR3 spans 13 amino acids. The CDR3 loop is CASSRDRTHGYTF. The CDR3 nucleotides are TGCGCCAGCAGCAGGGACAGGACACATGGCTACACCTTC.

For this clone: Germline and junction disagree at one end, which may indicate a read error. The V and J genes are TRBV4-2 and TRBJ2-5; 12 bases are a match to TRBD2. The V gene's germline CDR1 is LGHNA and CDR2 YNFKEQ. CDR3 length: 15 residues. The CDR3 DNA is TGTGCCAGCAGCCGACTAGCGGGGGACCAAGAGGCCCAGTACTTC. As protein: CASSRLAGDQEAQYF.

This clone was seen a few times. The chain is built from TRBV28 and TRBJ1-2, with 7 positions matching TRBD1. Looked up from germline, CDR1 is MDHEN and CDR2 is SYDVKM. The J segment lost 7 bases and the V segment lost 5 bases, leaving 10 bases of the junction unmatched. The length of the CDR3 is 14 residues. CDR3 loop: CASSRLTGSSGYTF. DNA of the CDR3: TGTGCCAGCAGTAGGCTGACAGGGAGTTCTGGCTACACCTTC.

As concerns this clone: The junction shows a germline mismatch at one end, possibly a read error. The chain is built from TRBV7-9 and TRBJ1-3; D unresolved. This CDR3 is built from 12 residues. Germline-derived CDR1 and CDR2 are SEHNR and FQNEAQ (reference sequence). This CDR3 reads CSSSSTLNTIYF. The CDR3 nucleotides are TGTTCCAGCAGCTCAACTCTAAACACCATATATTTT.

The V gene is TRBV28, the J gene TRBJ1-2; 7 bases match TRBD1. The CDR3 covers 15 residues. After removal of 7 bases from V and 3 bases from J, the junction contained 11 bases not matched to a gene. CDR1 is MDHEN and CDR2 is SYDVKM in the germline V gene. The DNA for the CDR3 is TGTGCCAGCATTAAGACAGGGCGTAGGGACTATGGCTACACCTTC. This translates into CASIKTGRRDYGYTF.

The chain carries TRBV7-9 and TRBJ2-1; no reliable D call. The V end lost 5 bases, the J end lost 4 bases, and 9 bases lay between the germline ends. The V gene's germline CDR1 is SEHNR and CDR2 FQNEAQ (reference sequence). The CDR3 totals 13 residues. CDR3 in amino acids: CASSLSYYNEQFF. Written as DNA, the CDR3 is TGTGCCAGCAGCCTCTCCTATTACAATGAGCAGTTCTTC.

The chain joins TRBV7-9 to TRBJ1-5; 7 nucleotides align to TRBD1. CDR3 length: 13 residues. The V gene's germline CDR1 is SEHNR and CDR2 FQNEAQ (reference sequence). The V and J ends lost 5 bases and 3 bases, in that order; junction bases with no gene match: 1. Written as DNA, the CDR3 is TGTGCCAGCAGCGGGACAGTCAATCAGCCCCAGCATTTT. It specifies CASSGTVNQPQHF.

The gene calls are TRBV7-3 and TRBJ1-6; no clear D. Trimming took off 0 bases at V and 13 bases at J, with 10 bases between the two ends. The CDR3 extends over 13 amino acids. The germline gives CDR1 SGHTA, CDR2 FQGTGA. This chain's CDR3 is CASSLTGSGPLHF. The CDR3 nucleotides are TGTGCCAGCAGCTTAACGGGGAGTGGTCCCCTCCACTTT. The full variable domain, its missing parts supplied by reference TRBV7-3 and TRBJ1-6, is GAGVSQTPSNKVTEKGKYVELRCDPISGHTALYWYRQSLGQGPEFLIYFQGTGAADDSGLPNDRFFAVRPEGSVSTLKIQRTERGDSAVYLCASSLTGSGPLHFGNGTRLTVT.

The chain carries TRBV6-6 and TRBJ2-1, with 8 bases matching TRBD1. The CDR3 sequence is 15 residues long. Germline CDR1 MNHNY, CDR2 SVGAGI (reference sequence). Trimming took 10 bases from V and 5 from J; bases not matched to a gene: 13. The CDR3 nucleotides read TGTGCCATTCTAAGAGGGACAGGCCCGAACAATGAGCAGTTCTTC. Protein sequence: CAILRGTGPNNEQFF.

This clone occurred a few times. The chain couples TRBV28 to TRBJ1-1; no clear D. V was clipped by 1 base and J by 3 bases, with 12 bases between them. This CDR3 is built from 15 residues. Per germline, CDR1 MDHEN and CDR2 SYDVKM. The CDR3 here is CASSLSGPGYTEAFF. The CDR3 bases are TGTGCCAGCAGTTTATCAGGTCCGGGATACACTGAAGCTTTCTTT.

This clone was seen a few times. The rearrangement joins TRBV10-3 to TRBJ1-2; no firm D call. The CDR3 covers 14 residues. V lost 6 bases and J 0 bases, leaving 11 bases between the germline ends. Germline assignment: CDR1 ENHRY and CDR2 SYGVKD. The CDR3: CAIRPEKANYGYTF. As DNA, the CDR3 is TGTGCCATCAGGCCAGAAAAAGCTAACTATGGCTACACCTTC.

This chain links TRBV5-1 with TRBJ1-3; TRBD1 aligns across 7 bases. Per the germline V gene, CDR1 is SGHRS and CDR2 is YFSETQ. The CDR3 totals 16 residues. The junction had 9 bases not matched to a gene; V was cut back by 5 bases and J by 1 base. CDR3 coding DNA: TGCGCCAGCAGTAGAGACAGGGTTCGGTCTGGAAACACCATATATTTT. This gives the protein CASSRDRVRSGNTIYF.

V usage is TRBV5-1 and J usage is TRBJ1-4; perhaps TRBD1 as D (5 bases). Germline V lookup: CDR1 SGHRS, CDR2 YFSETQ. V was cut by 3 bases and J by 5 bases, with 11 bases left in between. CDR3 length equals 14 residues. The DNA of the CDR3 is TGCGCCAGCAGCTGGCGGGGGGAAAATGAAAAACTGTTTTTT. It is translated as CASSWRGENEKLFF. The whole variable domain, remainder taken from reference TRBV5-1 and TRBJ1-4, is KAGVTQTPRYLIKTRGQQVTLSCSPISGHRSVSWYQQTPGQGLQFLFEYFSETQRNKGNFPGRFSGRQFSNSRSEMNVSTLELGDSALYLCASSWRGENEKLFFGSGTQLSVL.

This clone showed up just a few times. The chain couples TRBV28 to TRBJ1-2; D remains unclear. This CDR3 is 12 amino acids long. The germline CDR1 and CDR2 sequences are MDHEN and SYDVKM. Trimming removed 4 bases from V and 2 bases from J, with 5 bases in between. CDR3 coding DNA: TGTGCCAGCAGTTGGGCGAACTATGGCTACACCTTC. Its translation is CASSWANYGYTF.

This chain links TRBV5-4 with TRBJ2-5, with a tentative D call TRBD2 (5 bases). Germline values: CDR1 SGHNT, CDR2 YYREEE (reference sequence). This CDR3 contains 15 residues. With 1 base removed from V and 2 bases from J, the gap between germline ends came to 12 bases. CDR3 sequence reads: CASSLPSGAQETQYF. CDR3 in DNA: TGTGCCAGCAGCTTGCCGAGCGGAGCGCAAGAGACCCAGTACTTC.